These 32 T cell receptor beta chains were all obtained from the same sample, sequenced in a study of T cell responses to AZD1222 COVID-19 vaccine. Profiled with immunoSEQ multiplex PCR; TCRdb holds only in-frame clones, not every one. The sample gives roughly 160,000 clones, 92% of which show up once; roughly 1.4% is in the top ten. The material was peripheral blood, obtained 28 days after the second AZD1222 dose. Receptor source: an adult who received the AZD1222 COVID-19 vaccine.

J is TRBJ2-5 and V is TRBV5-1, with 9 bases lining up with TRBD2. From germline, CDR1 is SGHRS and CDR2 YFSETQ. The J segment lost 5 bases and the V segment lost 4 bases, leaving 6 bases of the junction unmatched. The length of the CDR3 is 14 residues. The CDR3 nucleotides read TGCGCCAGCAGCGGAGGGACTAGCATGGAGACCCAGTACTTC. Its translation is CASSGGTSMETQYF.

The chain uses TRBV10-2 and TRBJ1-3; D is uncertain. This CDR3 comprises 13 residues. Trimming pared 6 bases from V and 7 bases from J, leaving 13 bases between. The germline V gene has CDR1 WSHSY and CDR2 SAAADI. CDR3 nucleotide sequence: TGCGCCAGCAGCAGCCCTTTAGACAACACCATATATTTT. It translates to CASSSPLDNTIYF.

This clone was seen a single time. V usage is TRBV7-6 and J usage is TRBJ1-1; 7 nucleotides line up with TRBD1. Per germline, CDR1 SGHVS and CDR2 FNYEAQ. V lost 5 bases to trimming and J lost 1 base; unmatched junction nucleotides: 13. The length of the CDR3 is 17 residues. CDR3 DNA sequence: TGTGCCAGCAGCCCTGGGGGACAGTACATCGCGAACACTGAAGCTTTCTTT. Translating gives CASSPGGQYIANTEAFF.

This rearrangement joins TRBV5-1 to TRBJ1-1; no reliable D call. This CDR3 is 13 amino acids long. Germline V gene sequence: CDR1 SGHRS, CDR2 YFSETQ. V lost 4 bases, J lost 0 bases, and 7 bases lay in between. This CDR3 reads CASSRIMNTEAFF. The CDR3 DNA sequence: TGCGCCAGCAGCCGGATTATGAACACTGAAGCTTTCTTT. The variable domain in full, with the rest retrieved from reference TRBV5-1 and TRBJ1-1, is KAGVTQTPRYLIKTRGQQVTLSCSPISGHRSVSWYQQTPGQGLQFLFEYFSETQRNKGNFPGRFSGRQFSNSRSEMNVSTLELGDSALYLCASSRIMNTEAFFGQGTRLTVV.

This clone was observed a single time. This chain connects TRBV30 to TRBJ1-3; D unresolved. CDR3 length: 13 amino acids. The V gene lost 8 bases and the J gene lost 2 bases, with 13 bases spanning the gap. Germline assignment: CDR1 GTSNPN and CDR2 SVGIG (reference sequence). The CDR3 region has the DNA TGTGCCGCGGACGCACAAACTGGAAACACCATATATTTT. As protein: CAADAQTGNTIYF.

The chain combines TRBV28 with TRBJ2-1; D not certain. There are 13 residues in the CDR3. Germline-derived CDR1 and CDR2 are MDHEN and SYDVKM. The V and J ends lost 1 base and 4 bases respectively, with 5 bases between them. CDR3 sequence: CASSLSGYNEQFF. For the CDR3, the DNA is TGTGCCAGCAGTTTATCCGGATACAATGAGCAGTTCTTC.

The chain recombines TRBV15 with TRBJ2-1, with 10 bases lining up with TRBD2. V lost 3 bases and J lost 3; bases outside the gene matches: 5. The CDR3 has 16 amino acids. The germline V gene has CDR1 LNHNV and CDR2 YYDKDF (reference sequence). CDR3 region: CATSRGGTSVYNEQFF. As DNA, the CDR3 is TGTGCCACCAGCAGGGGTGGGACTAGCGTCTACAATGAGCAGTTCTTC.

This clone was recorded once. The chain recombines TRBV12-5 with TRBJ2-1, with TRBD1 matching 10 bases. This CDR3 comprises 15 residues. V lost 6 bases, J lost 16 bases, and 18 bases stayed unmatched. CDR1 is LGHNT and CDR2 is FRNRAP in the germline V gene. CDR3 protein: CASGHAGTGASEGFF. DNA of the CDR3: TGTGCTAGTGGCCATGCGGGGACAGGGGCCTCGGAGGGATTCTTC. Full variable domain (remainder filled in from reference TRBV12-5 and TRBJ2-1): DARVTQTPRHKVTEMGQEVTMRCQPILGHNTVFWYRQTMMQGLELLAYFRNRAPLDDSGMPKDRFSAEMPDATLATLKIQPSEPRDSAVYFCASGHAGTGASEGFFGPGTRLTVL.

The chain uses TRBV7-2 and TRBJ1-1; possible D gene TRBD1, 5 bases. Trimming took 2 bases from V and 0 from J, leaving 7 bases between them. CDR1 and CDR2 (germline): SGHTA, FQGNSA. CDR3 length: 14 amino acids. The CDR3 sequence is CASSLRQMNTEAFF. CDR3 nucleotides: TGTGCCAGCAGCTTAAGACAGATGAACACTGAAGCTTTCTTT. Full variable domain (rest looked up from reference TRBV7-2 and TRBJ1-1): GAGVSQSPSNKVTEKGKDVELRCDPISGHTALYWYRQSLGQGLEFLIYFQGNSAPDKSGLPSDRFSAERTGGSVSTLTIQRTQQEDSAVYLCASSLRQMNTEAFFGQGTRLTVV.

This clone was found a few times. The rearrangement uses TRBV7-2 and TRBJ1-5; 9 nucleotides line up with TRBD1. J was trimmed by 7 bases and V by 4 bases; bases with no gene match: 2. This CDR3 is built from 13 residues. From germline, CDR1 is SGHTA and CDR2 FQGNSA. DNA for the CDR3: TGTGCCAGCAGCTACAGGGGGCAGCAGCCCCAGCATTTT. Amino acid sequence: CASSYRGQQPQHF.

The gene calls are TRBV6-2 or TRBV6-3 and TRBJ1-1; the match to TRBD1 covers 7 bases. The CDR3 runs 14 residues. The V gene end was trimmed by 0 bases and the J gene end by 5 bases; junction bases not matched to a gene: 3. Germline-derived CDR1 and CDR2 are MNHEY and SVGEGT. The CDR3 sequence: CASSYSPGGTEAFF. The CDR3 DNA reads TGTGCCAGCAGTTACTCCCCAGGGGGAACTGAAGCTTTCTTT.

CDR3 protein: CASSSSRGGYNEQFF. CDR3 bases: TGTGCCAGCAGCTCCTCGCGGGGGGGCTACAATGAGCAGTTCTTC. The rearrangement uses TRBV7-2 and TRBJ2-1; 9 bases are shared with TRBD2. Germline V gene sequence: CDR1 SGHTA, CDR2 FQGNSA. V lost 4 bases to trimming and J lost 3 bases; unmatched junction nucleotides: 4. CDR3 size: 15 residues.

This chain connects TRBV6-2 or TRBV6-3 to TRBJ2-1, with 10 bases identical to TRBD2. This CDR3 has 16 amino acids. Germline loops: CDR1 MNHEY, CDR2 SVGEGT. The J segment lost 2 bases and the V segment lost 4 bases, leaving 5 bases of the junction unmatched. CDR3 nucleotides: TGTGCCAGCAGTTCCGGGACTAGCGCGCCCTACAATGAGCAGTTCTTC. This gives the protein CASSSGTSAPYNEQFF.

This chain joins TRBV7-8 and TRBJ2-7; 11 bases match TRBD1. CDR3 length: 15 residues. CDR1 and CDR2 (germline): SGHVS, FQNEAQ. J gave up 3 bases and V 1 base, and 2 bases lay outside the gene matches. DNA for the CDR3: TGTGCCAGCAGCTTAGGGGGGACAGGGGGCTACGAGCAGTACTTC. It specifies CASSLGGTGGYEQYF.

V and J are TRBV5-1 and TRBJ1-6; D is uncertain. Trimming took 2 bases from V and 7 from J, leaving 19 bases between them. CDR1 is SGHRS and CDR2 is YFSETQ in the germline V gene. The CDR3 runs to 17 residues. CDR3 nucleotides: TGCGCCAGCAGCTTTTTCCCTTTCCCCGGCCGCAATTCACCCCTCCACTTT. It is translated as CASSFFPFPGRNSPLHF.

The chain is built from TRBV15 and TRBJ1-4; D not resolved. Germline V gene lookup returns CDR1 LNHNV and CDR2 YYDKDF (reference sequence). With 5 bases removed from V and 1 base from J, the gap between germline ends came to 11 bases. The CDR3 extends over 15 amino acids. CDR3 region: CATSRLRETNEKLFF. CDR3 coding DNA: TGTGCCACCAGCCGGCTTAGGGAAACTAATGAAAAACTGTTTTTT.

About this clone: Other DNA sequences in this specimen translate into the identical CDR3. This sequence joins TRBV4-1 and TRBJ1-2; TRBD1 is a possible D gene (6 bases). From germline, CDR1 is MGHRA and CDR2 YSYEKL. The ends were cut back, 0 bases at V and 2 bases at J, with 13 bases in the middle. The CDR3 length is 16 residues. In DNA, the CDR3 is TGCGCCAGCAGCCAAGATCGGGGGGCAGCGAACTATGGCTACACCTTC. This gives the protein CASSQDRGAANYGYTF.

J is TRBJ2-7 and V is TRBV5-5; 7 bases map to TRBD1. This CDR3 spans 15 amino acids. With 3 bases clipped from V and 4 bases from J, the junction kept 10 bases outside the gene matches. Germline V gene data show CDR1 as SGHKS and CDR2 as YYEKEE (reference sequence). Here the CDR3 reads CASSSYRGPLYEQYF. In nucleotides, the CDR3 is TGTGCCAGCAGCTCTTACAGGGGACCCTTATACGAGCAGTACTTC.

The J gene is TRBJ2-3, the V gene TRBV5-6, with 9 positions matching TRBD1. CDR3 size: 15 residues. Germline V gene sequence: CDR1 SGHDT, CDR2 YYEEEE. V gave up 2 bases and J gave up 3 bases; unmatched junction bases: 4. Here the CDR3 reads CASSFGTGRTDTQYF. CDR3 bases: TGTGCCAGCAGCTTCGGGACAGGGAGGACAGATACGCAGTATTTT.

This clone showed up just once. V usage is TRBV7-8 and J usage is TRBJ2-5; D unresolved. This CDR3 has 14 residues. Trimming pared 5 bases from V and 2 bases from J, leaving 12 bases between. Germline loops: CDR1 SGHVS, CDR2 FQNEAQ. The DNA for the CDR3 is TGTGCCAGCAGCCCCCGACTCATGCAAGAGACCCAGTACTTC. As protein: CASSPRLMQETQYF. Full variable domain (remainder filled in from reference TRBV7-8 and TRBJ2-5): GAGVSQSPRYKVAKRGQDVALRCDPISGHVSLFWYQQALGQGPEFLTYFQNEAQLDKSGLPSDRFFAERPEGSVSTLKIQRTQQEDSAVYLCASSPRLMQETQYFGPGTRLLVL.

This rearrangement joins TRBV2 to TRBJ1-4; TRBD1 matches 8 bases. CDR3 length: 14 amino acids. Losses at the gene ends were 6 bases for V and 8 bases for J; bases not matched to a gene: 8. Germline V gives CDR1 SNHLY, CDR2 FYNNEI. DNA for the CDR3: TGTGCCAGCAGCCACAGGGGGAAAGGAGAAAAACTGTTTTTT. Its translation: CASSHRGKGEKLFF.

In this sample, this clone turned up a few times. The chain uses TRBV21-1 and TRBJ2-1; no DNA check was done on the table's D call, TRBD2. TRBV21-1 is termed a pseudogene. This CDR3 region has 16 residues. The CDR3 bases are TGTGCCAGCAGCAAAGGACTAGCGGGAGCCTACAATGAGCAGTTCTTC. The encoded protein is CASSKGLAGAYNEQFF.

J is TRBJ2-6 and V is TRBV7-9; possibly TRBD2 for D (6 bases). V lost 10 bases, J lost 5 bases, and 30 bases lay in between. Germline V CDR1 and CDR2: SEHNR, FQNEAQ (reference sequence). CDR3 length: 19 amino acids. The CDR3 DNA reads TGTGCCATCAGACCTAACGGAGGGAGGAGAGACTGGAGGGCCAACGTCCTGACTTTC. This translates into CAIRPNGGRRDWRANVLTF.

This clone appeared once. The chain employs TRBV13 and TRBJ2-1; D might be TRBD1 or TRBD2, each matching 7 bases. The germline V gene has CDR1 PRHDT and CDR2 FYEKMQ (reference sequence). The CDR3 consists of 18 residues. V gave up 1 base and J gave up 2 bases, with 18 bases separating them. The CDR3 DNA reads TGTGCCAGCAGCTTAGTTGGACTAGGGGGCCCCACCTACAATGAGCAGTTCTTC. Amino acids: CASSLVGLGGPTYNEQFF.

The chain employs TRBV19 and TRBJ1-1, with D hard to call. Germline assignment: CDR1 LNHDA and CDR2 SQIVND (reference sequence). The V end lost 3 bases, the J end lost 5 bases, and 13 bases lay between the germline ends. The CDR3 consists of 14 residues. Here the CDR3 DNA reads TGTGCCAGTAGTATCTGGGGTGCGGGGACTGAAGCTTTCTTT. Translation: CASSIWGAGTEAFF.

The chain links TRBV18 to TRBJ1-4; D may be TRBD1 (5 bases). The ends were cut back, 3 bases at V and 1 base at J, with 21 bases in the middle. Per the germline V gene, CDR1 is KGHSH and CDR2 is LQKENI. There are 19 residues in the CDR3. CDR3 in DNA: TGTGCCAGCTCACCTTCGTTGGGGGATCAAACTGGAACTAATGAAAAACTGTTTTTT. Translation gives CASSPSLGDQTGTNEKLFF.

Points on this clone: Other DNA sequences in the same sample also yield this CDR3. The chain recombines TRBV12-3 or TRBV12-4 with TRBJ2-7; D unresolved. V lost 3 bases, J lost 0 bases, and 6 bases lay in between. The CDR3 spans 13 residues. For the CDR3, the DNA is TGTGCCAGCAGTTTGGCAGGCTCCTACGAGCAGTACTTC. Encoded protein: CASSLAGSYEQYF.

The chain is built from TRBV28 and TRBJ1-6; TRBD1 is a possible D gene (6 bases). V shed 6 bases and J shed 10 bases, with 10 bases lying between them. Germline V gives CDR1 MDHEN, CDR2 SYDVKM. The CDR3 spans 12 residues. CDR3 in amino acids: CASSQGKSPLHF. The CDR3 bases are TGTGCCAGCAGCCAGGGGAAATCACCCCTCCACTTT. The entire variable domain, with the rest obtained from reference TRBV28 and TRBJ1-6, is as follows: DVKVTQSSRYLVKRTGEKVFLECVQDMDHENMFWYRQDPGLGLRLIYFSYDVKMKEKGDIPEGYSVSREKKERFSLILESASTNQTSMYLCASSQGKSPLHFGNGTRLTVT.

The chain joins TRBV5-1 to TRBJ2-5, with D tentatively TRBD1 (5 bases). Germline CDR1 is SGHRS and CDR2 is YFSETQ. V was trimmed by 2 bases and J by 5 bases, leaving 10 bases between them. This CDR3 has 13 residues. CDR3 amino acids: CASSFQGRETQYF. The DNA for the CDR3 is TGCGCCAGCAGCTTCCAGGGTCGGGAGACCCAGTACTTC.

The rearrangement uses TRBV12-2 and TRBJ2-1; TRBD2, as called in the table, went unchecked against the DNA. TRBV12-2 is a known pseudogene. The CDR3 has 15 residues. The CDR3: CASRLGLAGYNEQFF. CDR3 sequence (DNA): TGTGCAAGTCGCCTGGGACTAGCGGGCTACAATGAGCAGTTCTTC.

This clone has just one count. The V call is TRBV27, the J call TRBJ1-2; D not resolved. Germline CDR1 is MNHEY and CDR2 is SMNVEV (reference sequence). V lost 6 bases and J 8 bases, leaving 13 bases between the germline ends. This CDR3 region has 12 residues. CDR3 loop: CASSPAGGGYTF. CDR3 nucleotide sequence: TGTGCCAGCAGCCCGGCGGGAGGAGGCTACACCTTC.

This clone was recorded once. Additional DNA sequences in this sample encode the identical CDR3. The chain uses TRBV12-3 or TRBV12-4 and TRBJ2-2; D call uncertain. V shed 3 bases and J shed 6 bases, with 5 bases lying between them. The CDR3 is 12 residues long. As DNA, the CDR3 is TGTGCCAGCAGTTTTTATCCCGGGGAGCTGTTTTTT. Translating gives CASSFYPGELFF.